The clone carrying this T cell receptor (beta chain) was detected ten times or more. This entry belongs to a study of blood T cells in healthy people across ages. For the second PCR, which ran for 7 to 11 cycles, a sample-barcoded 5' primer and a J-beta primer mix were used. One entry per CDR3 protein results from TCRdb running MiXCR on the 5' RACE reads. The table includes around 900,000 distinct CDR3 sequences, 29% detected once. Germline trimming cut 3 bases from V and 4 bases from J; bases unmatched to any gene: 5. The CDR3 contains 14 residues. Per germline, CDR1 SNHLY and CDR2 FYNNEI. This sequence joins TRBV2 and TRBJ1-1; 7 bases fit TRBD1. This receptor was obtained from a woman of 80 years or more in good health. The sequencing input was blood. For the CDR3, the DNA is TGTGCCAGCAGTGACGGCAGGGGGGGCACTGAAGCTTTCTTT. Amino acid sequence: CASSDGRGGTEAFF.